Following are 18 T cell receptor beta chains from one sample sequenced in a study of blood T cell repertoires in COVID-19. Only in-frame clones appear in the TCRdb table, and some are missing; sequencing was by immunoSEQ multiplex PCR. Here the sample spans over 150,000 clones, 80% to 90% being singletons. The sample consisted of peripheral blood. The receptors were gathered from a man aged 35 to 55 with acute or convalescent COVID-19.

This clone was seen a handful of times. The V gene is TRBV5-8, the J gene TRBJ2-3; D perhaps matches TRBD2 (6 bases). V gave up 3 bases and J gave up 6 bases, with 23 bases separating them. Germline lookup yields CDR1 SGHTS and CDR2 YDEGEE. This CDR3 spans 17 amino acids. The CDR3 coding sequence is TGTGCCAGCAGCTGGGGATCTAGCGTCGTCGCAGGCGATACGCAGTATTTT. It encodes CASSWGSSVVAGDTQYF. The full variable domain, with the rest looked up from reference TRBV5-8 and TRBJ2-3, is EAGVTQSPTHLIKTRGQQATLRCSPISGHTSVYWYQQALGLGLQFLLWYDEGEERNRGNFPPRFSGRQFPNYSSELNVNALELEDSALYLCASSWGSSVVAGDTQYFGPGTRLTVL.

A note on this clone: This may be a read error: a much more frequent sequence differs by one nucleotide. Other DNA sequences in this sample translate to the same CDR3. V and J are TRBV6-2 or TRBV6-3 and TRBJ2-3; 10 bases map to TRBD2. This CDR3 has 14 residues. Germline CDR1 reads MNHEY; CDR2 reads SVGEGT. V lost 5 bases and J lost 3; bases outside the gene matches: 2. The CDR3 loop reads CASSSGGATDTQYF. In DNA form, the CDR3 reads TGTGCCAGCAGTAGCGGGGGGGCAACAGATACGCAGTATTTT.

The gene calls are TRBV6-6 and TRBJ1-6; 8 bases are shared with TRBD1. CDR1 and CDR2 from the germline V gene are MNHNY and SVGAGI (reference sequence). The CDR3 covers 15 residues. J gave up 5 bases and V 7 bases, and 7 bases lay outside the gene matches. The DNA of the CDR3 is TGTGCCAGCACTCGAACGACAGGGGATAATTCACCCCTCCACTTT. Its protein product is CASTRTTGDNSPLHF.

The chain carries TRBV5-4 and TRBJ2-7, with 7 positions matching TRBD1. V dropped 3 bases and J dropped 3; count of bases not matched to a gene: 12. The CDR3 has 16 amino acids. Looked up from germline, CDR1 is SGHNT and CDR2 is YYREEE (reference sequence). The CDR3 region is CASSSRDRVPFYEQYF. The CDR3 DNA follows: TGTGCCAGCAGCTCCCGGGACAGAGTTCCGTTCTACGAGCAGTACTTC.

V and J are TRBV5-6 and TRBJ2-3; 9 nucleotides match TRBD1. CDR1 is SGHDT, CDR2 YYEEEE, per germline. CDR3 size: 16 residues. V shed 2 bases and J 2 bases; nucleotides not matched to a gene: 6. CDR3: CASSFGDRDYTDTQYF. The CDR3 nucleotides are TGTGCCAGCAGCTTTGGGGACAGGGATTACACAGATACGCAGTATTTT.

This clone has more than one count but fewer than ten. The CDR3 sequence is CASRDRVESNQPQHF. The DNA for the CDR3 is TGTGCCAGCAGAGACAGGGTGGAAAGCAATCAGCCCCAGCATTTT. V is TRBV6-5 and J is TRBJ1-5, with 7 bases that match TRBD1. The germline gives CDR1 MNHEY, CDR2 SVGAGI. This CDR3 is 15 amino acids long. V gave up 6 bases and J gave up 1 base; unmatched junction bases: 6.

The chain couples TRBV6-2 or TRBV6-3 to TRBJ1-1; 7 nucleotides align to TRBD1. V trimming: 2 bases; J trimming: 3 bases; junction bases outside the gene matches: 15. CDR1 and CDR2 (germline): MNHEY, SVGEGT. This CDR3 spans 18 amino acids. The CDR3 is CASSYDPQGQRSDTEAFF. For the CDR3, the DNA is TGTGCCAGCAGTTACGACCCACAGGGACAGCGAAGTGACACTGAAGCTTTCTTT.

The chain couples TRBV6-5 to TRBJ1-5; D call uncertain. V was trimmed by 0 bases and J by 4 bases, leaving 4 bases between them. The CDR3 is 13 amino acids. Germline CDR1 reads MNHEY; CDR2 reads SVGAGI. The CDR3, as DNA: TGTGCCAGCAGTTACTCGTTAAATCAGCCCCAGCATTTT. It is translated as CASSYSLNQPQHF.

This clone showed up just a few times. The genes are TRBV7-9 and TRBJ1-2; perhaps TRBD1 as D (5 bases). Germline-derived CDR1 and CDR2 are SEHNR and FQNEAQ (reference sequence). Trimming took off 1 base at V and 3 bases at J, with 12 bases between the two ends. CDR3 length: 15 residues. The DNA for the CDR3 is TGTGCCAGCAGCTTAGGGTCCGACAGACACTATGGCTACACCTTC. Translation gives CASSLGSDRHYGYTF.

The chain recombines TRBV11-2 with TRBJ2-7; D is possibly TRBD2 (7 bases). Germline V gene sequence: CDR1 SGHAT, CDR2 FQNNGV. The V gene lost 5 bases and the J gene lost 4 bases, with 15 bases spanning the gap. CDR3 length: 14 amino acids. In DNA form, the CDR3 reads TGTGCCAGCAGCCCGGGCGGGGGCACATACGAGCAGTACTTC. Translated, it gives CASSPGGGTYEQYF.

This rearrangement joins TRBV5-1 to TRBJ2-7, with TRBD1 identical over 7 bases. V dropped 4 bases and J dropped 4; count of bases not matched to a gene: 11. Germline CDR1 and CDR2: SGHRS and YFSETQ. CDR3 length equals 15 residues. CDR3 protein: CASSLLGTANYEQYF. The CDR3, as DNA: TGCGCCAGCAGCCTTTTGGGGACAGCTAATTACGAGCAGTACTTC.

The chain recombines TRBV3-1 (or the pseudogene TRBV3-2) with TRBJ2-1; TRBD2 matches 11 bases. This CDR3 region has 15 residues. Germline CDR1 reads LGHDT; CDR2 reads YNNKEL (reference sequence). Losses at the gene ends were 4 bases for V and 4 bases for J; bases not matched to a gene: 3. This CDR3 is CASSLTSGVYNEQFF. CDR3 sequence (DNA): TGTGCCAGCAGCCTGACTAGCGGGGTTTACAATGAGCAGTTCTTC.

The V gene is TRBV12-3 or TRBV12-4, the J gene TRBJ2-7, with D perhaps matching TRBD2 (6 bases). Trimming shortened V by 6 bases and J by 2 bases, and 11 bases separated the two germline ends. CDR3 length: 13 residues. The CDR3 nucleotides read TGTGCCAGCAGAAGCGGGCAGGCCTACGAGCAGTACTTC. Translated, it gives CASRSGQAYEQYF.

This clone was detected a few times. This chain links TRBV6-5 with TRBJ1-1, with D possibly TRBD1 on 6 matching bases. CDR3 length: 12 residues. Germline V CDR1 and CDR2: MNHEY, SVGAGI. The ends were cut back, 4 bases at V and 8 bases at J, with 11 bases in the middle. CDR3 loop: CASSFGGGEAFF. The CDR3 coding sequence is TGTGCCAGCAGTTTCGGGGGGGGCGAAGCTTTCTTT.

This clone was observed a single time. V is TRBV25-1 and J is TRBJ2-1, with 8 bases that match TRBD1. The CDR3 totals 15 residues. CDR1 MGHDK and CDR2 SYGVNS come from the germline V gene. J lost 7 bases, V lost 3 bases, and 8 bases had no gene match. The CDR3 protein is CASSDNRGYGNEQFF. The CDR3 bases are TGTGCCAGCAGTGATAACAGGGGGTATGGGAATGAGCAGTTCTTC.

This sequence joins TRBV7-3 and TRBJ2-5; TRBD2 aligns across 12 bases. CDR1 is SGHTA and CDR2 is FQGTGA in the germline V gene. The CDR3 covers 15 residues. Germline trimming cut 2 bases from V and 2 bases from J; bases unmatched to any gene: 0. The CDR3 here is CASSLGLAGQETQYF. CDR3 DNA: TGTGCCAGCAGCTTAGGACTAGCGGGGCAAGAGACCCAGTACTTC.

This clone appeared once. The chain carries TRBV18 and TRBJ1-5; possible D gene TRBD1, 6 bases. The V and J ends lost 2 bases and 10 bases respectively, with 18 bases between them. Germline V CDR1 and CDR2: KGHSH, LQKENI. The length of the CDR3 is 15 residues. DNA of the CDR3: TGTGCCAGCTCACCATCAGGGCCAGGGGAGGGTCCCCAGCATTTT. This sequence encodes CASSPSGPGEGPQHF. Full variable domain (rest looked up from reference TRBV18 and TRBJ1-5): NAGVMQNPRHLVRRRGQEARLRCSPMKGHSHVYWYRQLPEEGLKFMVYLQKENIIDESGMPKERFSAEFPKEGPSILRIQQVVRGDSAAYFCASSPSGPGEGPQHFGDGTRLSIL.

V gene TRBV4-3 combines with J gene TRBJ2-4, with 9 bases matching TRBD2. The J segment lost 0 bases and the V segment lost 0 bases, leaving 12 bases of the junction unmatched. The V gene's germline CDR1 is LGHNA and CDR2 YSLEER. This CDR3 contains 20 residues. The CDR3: CASSQDISGGDYLAKNIQYF. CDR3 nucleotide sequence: TGCGCCAGCAGCCAAGATATTAGCGGGGGAGATTATCTAGCCAAAAACATTCAGTACTTC.